The T cell receptor (delta chain) under discussion was sequenced for a study of γδ T cells in repeated Plasmodium falciparum infection (dated by TCRdb to about 2021). Study-wide context: Malian children exposed to intense seasonal malaria transmission were enrolled in the natural-infection arm and compared with Australian children matched for age and gender. Samples were collected from controlled-infection subjects at baseline, immediately before selected infections, and 21 days after each infection. The gammadelta TCR repertoires from Mali were analysed in two ways: cross-sectionally during periods with no transmission, and longitudinally across episodes of acute febrile malaria. Using both natural infection in Mali and controlled human malaria infection, the study looked at the way repeated Plasmodium falciparum infection shapes the human gammadelta T cell repertoire. Roughly 5 malaria-naive U.S. adults underwent four controlled human malaria infections by bites from P. falciparum NF54-infected Anopheles stephensi mosquitoes over approximately 600 days. Summary of the overall study and its limitations: Vdelta2-negative gammadelta TCR repertoires from Malian children appeared more clonally expanded, less diverse and less shared than those of Australian children. In Vdelta2-negative, largely Vdelta1+, gammadelta TCR repertoires, repeated controlled infections appeared to drive waves of new clonotype selection. The Malian cohort came from a small rural village of predominantly one ethnic group, limiting generalizability. A highly stable polyclonal repertoire over time and infection, with many inter-individual overlapping TCRgamma sequences, was shown by Vgamma9/Vdelta2+ TCR repertoires. Because the controlled-infection cohort was small, analysis of inter-individual variability in gammadelta T cell responses was limited.

There are a few counts of this clone. Its antigen specificity is not known. The protein held in TCRdb is that of a much larger clone and does not match this DNA's translation at residue 5, likely because of a read error; the protein shown is translated from the DNA. Library preparation used multiplex PCR. Sequenced using an Illumina MiSeq. Both TCR gamma (TRG) and TCR delta (TRD) chains were sequenced from each sorted gammadelta T cell sample. As for how the authors treated the data: Clonotype tree plots, accumulated frequency of the top 20 clonotypes, diversity index (DI) and D75 metrics were included in the repertoire analyses. TCRdb reran clone calling on the public reads with CATT; rows sharing one DNA sequence were then combined. The V and J calls follow TCRdb's processing rather than the paper's. The table for this sample lists roughly 90,000 delta-chain clones; approximately 0.96% of them were counted only once. Approximately 10% of the sample is taken by the ten largest.

The CDR3 has 20 amino acids, counting the end cysteine and phenylalanine. Only the CDR3 DNA is retained, 60 bases long and in frame from the first base. V lost 3 bases and J lost 0 bases, and the count of bases not matched to a germline gene is 17. The germline V gene encodes CDR1 GEAIGNYY and CDR2 EKD. For bulk TCR repertoire analysis, Vgamma9/Vdelta2+ and Vdelta2-negative gammadelta T cell populations were isolated by flow sorting from peripheral blood mononuclear cells. Recombination connected TRDV2 to TRDJ1; 11 bases in the junction line up with TRDD3. TCRdb does not report a J gene; here it was assigned by matching the DNA to germline references. This TCR was recovered from a pool of human donors (malaria-infected and uninfected, not separated). The sequenced sample consisted of gamma-delta T cells from blood. The bases are TGTGCCTGTGACGAGGTCTCGGTACTGGGGGATAGCCCGTACACCGATAAACTCATCTTT. It specifies CACDEVSVLGDSPYTDKLIF.